The 21 T cell receptor beta chains presented below share a single source sample, sequenced in a study of identical twins. TCRdb reanalysed the 5' RACE reads using MiXCR and keeps one entry per CDR3 protein. The sample includes 1.5 million or so distinct CDR3 sequences, about 30% of them seen just once. Sequenced sample: cord blood. The receptors shown here come from a newborn girl in good health.

This clonotype was counted many times. The rearrangement links TRBV20-1 to TRBJ2-1, with 8 bases identical to TRBD2. Losses at the gene ends were 4 bases for V and 1 base for J; bases not matched to a gene: 12. The CDR3 spans 17 residues. The germline gives CDR1 DFQATT, CDR2 SNEGSKA (reference sequence). The CDR3 DNA is TGCAGTGCTATCTCCAGCGGGAGAGGCCTTTCCTACAATGAGCAGTTCTTC. It translates to CSAISSGRGLSYNEQFF.

The genes are TRBV14 and TRBJ2-5; 10 bases fit TRBD2. CDR1 and CDR2 from the germline V gene are SGHDN and FVKESK. The CDR3 is made up of 21 amino acids. Germline trimming cut 0 bases from V and 1 base from J; bases unmatched to any gene: 17. CDR3 in DNA: TGTGCCAGCAGCCAAGAGGGTCGCTTTTTGTCGAGACTAGCGGGCCAAGAGACCCAGTACTTC. Protein: CASSQEGRFLSRLAGQETQYF.

In its sample, this clonotype was seen many times. This chain connects TRBV7-9 to TRBJ1-2; D possibly corresponds to TRBD1 (6 bases). The germline gives CDR1 SEHNR, CDR2 FQNEAQ (reference sequence). Trimming stripped 5 bases from V and 2 bases from J, with 9 bases between. The CDR3 length is 13 residues. CDR3 sequence: CASSHRENYGYTF. CDR3 DNA sequence: TGTGCCAGCAGCCACAGGGAAAACTATGGCTACACCTTC.

A few counts support this clonotype. This sequence joins TRBV27 and TRBJ2-7; a weak D match, TRBD2 (5 bases). With 2 bases removed from V and 6 bases from J, the gap between germline ends came to 11 bases. The CDR3 consists of 13 residues. CDR1 is MNHEY, CDR2 SMNVEV, per germline (reference sequence). DNA for the CDR3: TGTGCCAGCAGTTTAGAGGGCATCGGCGAGCAGTACTTC. Translation gives CASSLEGIGEQYF.

CDR3 sequence reads: CAISPGSNYGYTF. Here the CDR3 DNA reads TGTGCCATCAGCCCAGGGTCCAACTATGGCTACACCTTC. The gene calls are TRBV10-3 and TRBJ1-2, with TRBD1 as a possible D gene (5 bases). Germline V gene sequence: CDR1 ENHRY, CDR2 SYGVKD. The CDR3 has 13 residues. Trimming cost V 6 bases and J 2 bases, with 10 bases left between them.

The chain is built from TRBV12-3 or TRBV12-4 and TRBJ1-6; D gene uncertain. Trimming shortened V by 3 bases and J by 9 bases, and 12 bases separated the two germline ends. The CDR3 totals 14 residues. CDR3 nucleotides: TGTGCCAGCAGTTTGAACAGAGCGGGTTCACCCCTCCACTTT. Its protein is CASSLNRAGSPLHF.

This clonotype showed up just once. The CDR3 loop reads CASGPTSGNTGELFF. The CDR3 DNA follows: TGTGCCAGCGGACCGACTAGCGGGAACACCGGGGAGCTGTTTTTT. The rearrangement links TRBV21-1 to TRBJ2-2; the tabulated D call, TRBD2, remains unverified against the DNA. TRBV21-1 is a listed pseudogene. CDR3 length: 15 residues.

This chain links TRBV10-3 with TRBJ1-2; TRBD1 is a possible D gene (6 bases). The CDR3 has 15 residues. V gave up 0 bases and J gave up 4 bases, with 12 bases separating them. CDR1 is ENHRY, CDR2 SYGVKD, per germline. This CDR3 is CAISESSQGGYGYTF. The CDR3 DNA reads TGTGCCATCAGTGAGTCGTCACAGGGAGGCTATGGCTACACCTTC.

This clonotype appeared a few times. The V and J genes are TRBV2 and TRBJ2-3, with no clear D. In germline, CDR1 is SNHLY, CDR2 FYNNEI. V lost 8 bases and J 1 base, leaving 7 bases between the germline ends. CDR3 length: 12 residues. CDR3 nucleotide sequence: TGTGCCAGCCTTAGGGGCACAGATACGCAGTATTTT. It translates to CASLRGTDTQYF.

This clonotype was observed a handful of times. V gene TRBV20-1 combines with J gene TRBJ2-6, with 14 positions matching TRBD2. This CDR3 region has 18 residues. Germline lookup yields CDR1 DFQATT and CDR2 SNEGSKA (reference sequence). V trimming: 6 bases; J trimming: 0 bases; junction bases outside the gene matches: 7. The CDR3 loop reads CSARLAGGQSSGANVLTF. The CDR3 DNA reads as TGCAGTGCCAGACTAGCGGGGGGGCAAAGCTCTGGGGCCAACGTCCTGACTTTC.

As DNA, the CDR3 is TGTGCCAGCAGCCAAGTTCAGGGGAATGGCTACACCTTC. Translation: CASSQVQGNGYTF. This chain links TRBV3-1 with TRBJ1-2; TRBD1 is a possible D gene (6 bases). The V end lost 1 base, the J end lost 6 bases, and 9 bases lay between the germline ends. Germline loops: CDR1 LGHDT, CDR2 YNNKEL (reference sequence). This CDR3 has 13 amino acids.

A few counts support this clonotype. The CDR3 DNA is TGTGCCAGCAGCTGGACTGGGGCCGGGGAGCTGTTTTTT. Its protein product is CASSWTGAGELFF. V and J are TRBV5-5 and TRBJ2-2, with a tentative D call TRBD2 (5 bases). Between the trimmed V and J ends, which lost 3 bases and 6 bases, there was a span of 9 bases. CDR3 length: 13 amino acids. Germline V gene data show CDR1 as SGHKS and CDR2 as YYEKEE (reference sequence).

The chain recombines TRBV6-9 with TRBJ2-5, with D tentatively TRBD1 (5 bases). The CDR3 is 14 residues long. V was clipped by 2 bases and J by 11 bases, with 18 bases between them. From germline, CDR1 is MNHGY and CDR2 SVAAGI. CDR3 nucleotides: TGTGCCAGCAGTTATGCGTCCGGACACAATGAGCAGTACTTC. This gives the protein CASSYASGHNEQYF.

The V gene is TRBV11-2, the J gene TRBJ2-1; TRBD2 matches 10 bases. This CDR3 contains 14 residues. Germline values: CDR1 SGHAT, CDR2 FQNNGV. Trimming took 2 bases from V and 9 from J; bases not matched to a gene: 4. CDR3 bases: TGTGCCAGCAGCTTAAGGAGCGGGGGGGGTGAGCAGTTCTTC. Amino acid sequence: CASSLRSGGGEQFF. Together with reference TRBV11-2 and TRBJ2-1, the CDR3 gives the full variable domain: EAGVAQSPRYKIIEKRQSVAFWCNPISGHATLYWYQQILGQGPKLLIQFQNNGVVDDSQLPKDRFSAERLKGVDSTLKIQPAKLEDSAVYLCASSLRSGGGEQFFGPGTRLTVL.

This clonotype was seen a handful of times. The CDR3 DNA reads as TGCAGTGCTAGTAGGTCTAGCGCCCTAGATACGCAGTATTTT. Its translation: CSASRSSALDTQYF. The gene calls are TRBV20-1 and TRBJ2-3, with a weak D call TRBD2 (6 bases). Deletions cut 3 bases from V and 5 bases from J, with 15 bases between. The CDR3 extends over 14 amino acids. Per germline, CDR1 DFQATT and CDR2 SNEGSKA (reference sequence).

This clonotype was counted ten times or more. The junction and the germline gene differ at one end; a read error may be behind it. The J gene is TRBJ2-1, the V gene TRBV5-1; 10 bases are a match to TRBD2. CDR3 length: 16 residues. CDR1 is SGHRS, CDR2 YFSETQ, per germline. Here the CDR3 DNA reads TGTGCCAGCAGTTTGGGCCTAGCGGGAGTTTACAATGAGCAGTTCTTC. Translating it yields CASSLGLAGVYNEQFF.

The rearrangement links TRBV4-2 to TRBJ1-2, with D perhaps TRBD1 (6 bases). The CDR3 runs 15 residues. Germline V CDR1 and CDR2: LGHNA, YNFKEQ. Trimming pared 0 bases from V and 3 bases from J, leaving 11 bases between. CDR3 DNA: TGTGCCAGCAGCCAAGATATTCAGGGGTACTATGGCTACACCTTC. Encoded protein: CASSQDIQGYYGYTF.

This chain connects TRBV20-1 to TRBJ2-1, with D hard to call. V was trimmed by 3 bases and J by 10 bases, leaving 19 bases between them. The CDR3 loop spans 14 amino acids. Germline V CDR1 and CDR2: DFQATT, SNEGSKA (reference sequence). The CDR3 reads CSASVGRRTYEQFF. As DNA, the CDR3 is TGCAGTGCTAGCGTTGGGCGAAGGACCTACGAGCAGTTCTTC.

This clonotype has just a few counts. CDR3 nucleotide sequence: TGTGCCAGCAGTTCGATCACTAGCGGCCCCTACGAGCAGTACTTC. It encodes CASSSITSGPYEQYF. The V gene is TRBV6-6, the J gene TRBJ2-7; TRBD2 matches 8 bases. Germline V lookup: CDR1 MNHNY, CDR2 SVGAGI (reference sequence). J gave up 2 bases and V 4 bases, and 7 bases lay outside the gene matches. The length of the CDR3 is 15 residues.

This clonotype was detected only a few times. The V gene is TRBV3-1, the J gene TRBJ2-5, with 13 bases that match TRBD2. This CDR3 is built from 18 residues. J lost 2 bases, V lost 1 base, and 7 bases had no gene match. CDR1 and CDR2 (germline): LGHDT, YNNKEL (reference sequence). The chain's CDR3 is CASSQGYTTSGRQETQYF. DNA of the CDR3: TGTGCCAGCAGCCAAGGGTATACGACTAGCGGGAGGCAAGAGACCCAGTACTTC.

This rearrangement joins TRBV7-8 to TRBJ1-1, with a weak D call TRBD1 (6 bases). V dropped 1 base and J dropped 5 bases, with 14 bases sitting between them. The CDR3 is made up of 15 amino acids. CDR1 is SGHVS and CDR2 is FQNEAQ in the germline V gene. The DNA of the CDR3 is TGTGCCAGCAGCTTAGAGGGAGGGGGGGTTACTGAAGCTTTCTTT. Amino acid sequence: CASSLEGGGVTEAFF.